The entry below gives a single TCR beta chain sequence along with its context. The source of the sample is a study of neoadjuvant nivolumab and ipilimumab in lung cancer. Sequencing used immunoSEQ multiplex PCR; TCRdb keeps in-frame clones, though not all of them. The table records tens of thousands of clones, approximately 90% of them present only once. The V gene lost 5 bases and the J gene lost 7 bases, with 18 bases spanning the gap. Germline assignment: CDR1 LNHDA and CDR2 SQIVND (reference sequence). CDR3 size: 15 residues. Source: blood, taken before neoadjuvant nivolumab, alone or with ipilimumab. V is TRBV19 and J is TRBJ2-1; D possibly corresponds to TRBD2 (6 bases). The source is an adult with non-small cell lung cancer. Some clones in this sample may be carry-over from other donors' samples. CDR3 loop: CASSPYSGDGNEQFF. The CDR3 nucleotides read TGTGCCAGTAGTCCCTATTCGGGAGATGGGAATGAGCAGTTCTTC.